This T cell receptor (beta chain) was retrieved from a study of OX40 agonist ivuxolimab in advanced cancers. Overall study: The patients got ivuxolimab, which is an agonistic anti-OX40 (CD134) antibody. The diagnoses of dose-escalation patients were hepatocellular carcinoma, melanoma, renal cell or head and neck cancer. Patients with prior anti-PD-1, anti-PD-L1 or anti-CTLA-4 therapy were eligible; 35% to 45% had some.

Here immunoSEQ multiplex PCR was the method, and the copy in TCRdb shows in-frame clones only, minus some. The sample yields 72,000 or so clones, 84% seen once. This CDR3 contains 14 residues. Germline-derived CDR1 and CDR2 are MNHEY and SVGAGI. V trimming: 2 bases; J trimming: 11 bases; junction bases outside the gene matches: 6. General observations from the study: Part of the nonresponder group also had normalized T-cell clonal expansion that was low.

Details on this clone: Its specificity is unknown.

The clonotype was recovered from an adult with an advanced solid tumor such as melanoma, head and neck, liver or kidney cancer. The source was CD4+ or CD8+ T cells sorted from blood, collected in a trial of the OX40 agonist ivuxolimab. The chain has TRBV6-5 and TRBJ2-1; 10 bases fit TRBD2. The CDR3 nucleotides read TGTGCCAGCAGTTACGGGACTAGCGAGGACCAGCAGTTCTTC. Encoded protein: CASSYGTSEDQQFF.